Below, 6 T cell receptor beta chains from the same sample are listed, as sequenced in a study of T cells after yellow fever vaccination. TCRdb used MiXCR to reprocess the 5' RACE reads, holding one entry per CDR3 protein. The repertoire has a few hundred thousand distinct CDR3 sequences, approximately 6.3% of them found once; the top ten carry 0.85% to 1.2%. Source: CD4+ T cells sorted from PBMCs, taken on the day of the yellow fever booster vaccination. The receptors originated from a man aged 25-45 years who received the YFV17D yellow fever vaccine.

With respect to this clonotype: Possible read error: a much larger clone is one base away. CDR3 DNA sequence: TGTGCCAGCAGCTTAGTGTTTTATGAGCAGTTCTTC. Translation: CASSLVFYEQFF. The chain links TRBV7-2 to TRBJ2-1; D gene unclear. V was trimmed by 1 base and J by 8 bases, leaving 6 bases between them. Germline CDR1 and CDR2: SGHTA and FQGNSA. This CDR3 is built from 12 residues.

The chain has TRBV20-1 and TRBJ2-5; possible D gene TRBD1, 6 bases. V gave up 2 bases and J gave up 4 bases, with 11 bases separating them. The length of the CDR3 is 13 residues. Germline CDR1 reads DFQATT; CDR2 reads SNEGSKA (reference sequence). CDR3 in DNA: TGCAGTGCTAGAATTACAGGGCGAGAGACCCAGTACTTC. Its translation is CSARITGRETQYF.

Many counts were recorded for this clonotype. This chain uses TRBV19 with TRBJ2-5; TRBD2 aligns across 12 bases. The CDR3 consists of 13 residues. The germline V gene encodes CDR1 LNHDA and CDR2 SQIVND (reference sequence). After removal of 10 bases from V and 5 bases from J, the junction contained 5 bases not matched to a gene. The CDR3 reads CATGLAGIETQYF. CDR3 nucleotides: TGTGCCACCGGACTAGCGGGAATCGAGACCCAGTACTTC. The full variable domain, rest sourced from reference TRBV19 and TRBJ2-5, is DGGITQSPKYLFRKEGQNVTLSCEQNLNHDAMYWYRQDPGQGLRLIYYSQIVNDFQKGDIAEGYSVSREKKESFPLTVTSAQKNPTAFYLCATGLAGIETQYFGPGTRLLVL.

This clonotype occurred many times. The V gene is TRBV20-1, the J gene TRBJ2-5; D is ambiguous. Germline V gene sequence: CDR1 DFQATT, CDR2 SNEGSKA (reference sequence). V lost 0 bases to trimming and J lost 1 base, with 6 bases between them. There are 13 residues in the CDR3. In nucleotides, the CDR3 is TGCAGTGCTAGAGATCGCTTCCAAGAGACCCAGTACTTC. This translates into CSARDRFQETQYF.

Remarks on this clonotype: A read error is possible here, since a much larger clone lies one base away. V is TRBV4-3 and J is TRBJ2-7; 12 nucleotides line up with TRBD2. Germline V gene sequence: CDR1 LGHNA, CDR2 YSLEER. The CDR3 contains 17 residues. V shed 0 bases and J 4 bases; nucleotides not matched to a gene: 7. The CDR3: CASSQEWLAGGRYEQYF. The CDR3 nucleotides are TGCGCCAGCAGCCAAGAATGGCTAGCGGGAGGGAGATACGAGCAGTACTTC.

The rearrangement links TRBV4-3 to TRBJ2-3, with 7 bases lining up with TRBD2. Germline lookup yields CDR1 LGHNA and CDR2 YSLEER. The CDR3 covers 16 residues. V dropped 0 bases and J dropped 2; count of bases not matched to a gene: 5. CDR3 amino acids: CASSQEGEGVTDTQYF. In DNA, the CDR3 is TGCGCCAGCAGCCAAGAAGGGGAGGGCGTCACAGATACGCAGTATTTT.